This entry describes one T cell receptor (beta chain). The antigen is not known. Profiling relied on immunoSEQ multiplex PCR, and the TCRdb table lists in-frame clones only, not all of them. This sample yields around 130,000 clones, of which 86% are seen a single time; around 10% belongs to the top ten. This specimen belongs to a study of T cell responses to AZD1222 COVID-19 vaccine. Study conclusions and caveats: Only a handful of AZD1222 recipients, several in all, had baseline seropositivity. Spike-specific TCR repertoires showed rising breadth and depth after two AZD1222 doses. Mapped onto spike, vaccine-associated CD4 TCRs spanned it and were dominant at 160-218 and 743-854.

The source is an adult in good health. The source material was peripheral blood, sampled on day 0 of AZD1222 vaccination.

The CDR3, as DNA: TGCGCCAGCAGCTTTGAGGAAGGCAAAAACATTCAGTACTTC. It codes for CASSFEEGKNIQYF. The rearrangement joins TRBV5-1 to TRBJ2-4; D unclear. This CDR3 contains 14 residues. V was pared by 2 bases and J by 3 bases, with 9 bases between. The germline gives CDR1 SGHRS, CDR2 YFSETQ.